Listed here are 31 T cell receptor beta chains from one sample, sequenced in a study of shared clonotypes between healthy human individuals. TCRdb's table, derived via immunoSEQ multiplex PCR, lists solely in-frame clones and lacks some. The sample comprises around 1.9 million clones, around 93% of which are singletons, and more than 1.5% rests with the top ten. Only CD45RO-negative cells positively selected for CCR7 counted as naive CD8 cells, so terminally differentiated effector memory CD45RA+ cells were excluded. Source material: naive CD8+ T cells from PBMCs. The origin of the receptors is a man between 18 and 29 years old in good health. Some clones in this sample may be carry-over from other donors' samples.

The chain recombines TRBV7-9 with TRBJ2-5, with D tentatively TRBD1 or TRBD2 (5 bases each). The length of the CDR3 is 12 residues. Germline CDR1 and CDR2: SEHNR and FQNEAQ (reference sequence). The V end was cut by 10 bases, the J end by 2 bases, with 11 bases between. This chain's CDR3 is CAIRDGQETQYF. In DNA, the CDR3 is TGTGCCATACGGGACGGTCAAGAGACCCAGTACTTC.

V and J are TRBV6-5 and TRBJ2-7, with no clear D. The CDR3 has 14 amino acids. CDR1 and CDR2 from the germline V gene are MNHEY and SVGAGI. V was trimmed by 6 bases and J by 2 bases, leaving 14 bases between them. The DNA of the CDR3 is TGTGCCAGCAGCCAGACTTTACCCCCCTACGAGCAGTACTTC. As protein: CASSQTLPPYEQYF.

The chain uses TRBV25-1 and TRBJ1-5, with TRBD1 matching 10 bases. The V and J ends lost 7 bases and 7 bases, in that order; junction bases with no gene match: 13. Per the germline V gene, CDR1 is MGHDK and CDR2 is SYGVNS. The CDR3 covers 16 residues. The CDR3 DNA is TGTGCCAGCACCATGGGACAGGGGAGATATTTGCAGCCCCAGCATTTT. Translating gives CASTMGQGRYLQPQHF.

V is TRBV18 and J is TRBJ2-5; possibly TRBD1 for D (6 bases). Germline V CDR1 and CDR2: KGHSH, LQKENI. There are 14 residues in the CDR3. Trimming cost V 3 bases and J 2 bases, with 10 bases left between them. CDR3: CASSPWDNQETQYF. Written as DNA, the CDR3 is TGTGCCAGCTCACCCTGGGACAATCAAGAGACCCAGTACTTC. The whole variable domain, filled in from reference TRBV18 and TRBJ2-5, reads NAGVMQNPRHLVRRRGQEARLRCSPMKGHSHVYWYRQLPEEGLKFMVYLQKENIIDESGMPKERFSAEFPKEGPSILRIQQVVRGDSAAYFCASSPWDNQETQYFGPGTRLLVL.

The chain combines TRBV13 with TRBJ2-7; 8 bases agree with TRBD2. CDR3 size: 14 residues. With V trimmed by 3 bases and J by 2 bases, 3 bases remained unmatched. Germline assignment: CDR1 PRHDT and CDR2 FYEKMQ (reference sequence). CDR3 sequence (DNA): TGTGCCAGCAGCTTGGGACTAGACCCCTACGAGCAGTACTTC. This sequence encodes CASSLGLDPYEQYF.

In this sample, this clone turned up once. The chain is built from TRBV5-6 and TRBJ1-2, with a tentative D call TRBD1 (5 bases). Deletions cut 2 bases from V and 1 base from J, with 9 bases between. CDR1 is SGHDT and CDR2 is YYEEEE in the germline V gene. This CDR3 comprises 14 residues. The CDR3 loop is CASSLGGDNYGYTF. CDR3 DNA: TGTGCCAGCAGCTTAGGAGGGGATAACTATGGCTACACCTTC.

V and J are TRBV21-1 and TRBJ1-1; the DNA was not used to check the table's D call, TRBD1. TRBV21-1 is termed a pseudogene. This CDR3 contains 19 residues. Here the CDR3 DNA reads TGTGCCAGCAGCAAAAACAGGGACACCACGGGGACAGTGAACACTGAAGCTTTCTTT. Its protein is CASSKNRDTTGTVNTEAFF.

The rearrangement links TRBV7-9 to TRBJ1-4; possible D gene TRBD1, 6 bases. The CDR3 is 14 residues long. Germline CDR1 is SEHNR and CDR2 is FQNEAQ (reference sequence). V lost 11 bases and J 8 bases, leaving 21 bases between the germline ends. The CDR3 loop reads CAGPGTTNSEKLFF. The CDR3 bases are TGTGCCGGACCCGGGACAACTAATTCCGAAAAACTGTTTTTT.

About this clone itself: Other DNA sequences within the sample encode an identical CDR3. The V gene is TRBV7-9, the J gene TRBJ2-7; D is undetermined. V was cut by 6 bases and J by 0 bases, with 12 bases left in between. The germline V gene has CDR1 SEHNR and CDR2 FQNEAQ (reference sequence). The CDR3 covers 14 residues. The CDR3: CASSASSSSYEQYF. CDR3 nucleotides: TGTGCCAGCAGTGCCTCCTCAAGCTCCTACGAGCAGTACTTC.

This clone was counted once. The chain links TRBV7-2 to TRBJ2-7, with D possibly TRBD2 on 6 matching bases. Trimming shortened V by 2 bases and J by 3 bases, and 14 bases separated the two germline ends. The CDR3 is made up of 15 amino acids. Germline CDR1 SGHTA, CDR2 FQGNSA. The CDR3 DNA reads TGTGCCAGCAGCTTAATCGGGTCTAGCGTCTACGAGCAGTACTTC. It codes for CASSLIGSSVYEQYF.

This sequence joins TRBV2 and TRBJ1-5, with D tentatively TRBD1 (5 bases). Germline values: CDR1 SNHLY, CDR2 FYNNEI. The V end lost 8 bases, the J end lost 4 bases, and 12 bases lay between the germline ends. This CDR3 is built from 13 residues. In DNA, the CDR3 is TGTGCCAGCCTCCAGGGACTTAATCAGCCCCAGCATTTT. Translating gives CASLQGLNQPQHF.

The chain recombines TRBV6-1 with TRBJ2-7; 9 nucleotides line up with TRBD2. The trim removed 2 bases at V and 3 bases at J, leaving 5 bases unmatched. The CDR3 length is 15 residues. Germline V gene data show CDR1 as MNHNS and CDR2 as SASEGT. The CDR3 spells CASSETSGRNYEQYF. CDR3 nucleotides: TGTGCCAGCAGTGAAACGAGCGGGAGGAACTACGAGCAGTACTTC.

The J gene is TRBJ2-1, the V gene TRBV19; 10 nucleotides align to TRBD2. Germline loops: CDR1 LNHDA, CDR2 SQIVND (reference sequence). CDR3 length equals 15 residues. Trimming took 6 bases from V and 3 from J; bases not matched to a gene: 5. As DNA, the CDR3 is TGTGCCAGTAGGACTCTAGCGGGAGTCTACAATGAGCAGTTCTTC. Translation gives CASRTLAGVYNEQFF.

The chain recombines TRBV7-9 with TRBJ2-3; 8 nucleotides match TRBD1. The germline V gene encodes CDR1 SEHNR and CDR2 FQNEAQ (reference sequence). CDR3 size: 16 residues. V gave up 5 bases and J gave up 2 bases; unmatched junction bases: 9. In nucleotides, the CDR3 is TGTGCCAGCAGCCTACTTACAGGGGGAACCACAGATACGCAGTATTTT. Its translation is CASSLLTGGTTDTQYF.

As to this clone: Other DNA sequences in this sample translate to the same CDR3. This chain connects TRBV27 to TRBJ2-7, with D possibly being TRBD2 (7 bases). Trimming took off 5 bases at V and 3 bases at J, with 11 bases between the two ends. This CDR3 comprises 13 residues. Germline V gene sequence: CDR1 MNHEY, CDR2 SMNVEV (reference sequence). The CDR3 region is CASSPRGGYEQYF. The CDR3 DNA sequence: TGTGCCAGCAGTCCGAGGGGGGGCTACGAGCAGTACTTC.

The chain couples TRBV7-8 to TRBJ2-2; D assignment may be TRBD1 or TRBD2 (5 bases each). This CDR3 has 18 residues. V was clipped by 1 base and J by 12 bases, with 27 bases between them. The germline gives CDR1 SGHVS, CDR2 FQNEAQ. CDR3 coding DNA: TGTGCCAGCAGCTTAGTGGGGGATAGAGAAGGGGTTGGTTTACAGCTGTTTTTT. Encoded protein: CASSLVGDREGVGLQLFF.

Regarding this clone: The identical CDR3 is also encoded by other nucleotide sequences in the sample. The chain recombines TRBV5-6 with TRBJ2-5; unclear D gene. This CDR3 is built from 13 residues. V shed 1 base and J shed 3 bases, with 7 bases lying between them. Germline CDR1 reads SGHDT; CDR2 reads YYEEEE. The CDR3 DNA is TGTGCCAGCAGCTTGAGTGGTGAAGAGACCCAGTACTTC. It yields the protein CASSLSGEETQYF. The whole variable domain, remainder taken from reference TRBV5-6 and TRBJ2-5, is DAGVTQSPTHLIKTRGQQVTLRCSPKSGHDTVSWYQQALGQGPQFIFQYYEEEERQRGNFPDRFSGHQFPNYSSELNVNALLLGDSALYLCASSLSGEETQYFGPGTRLLVL.

This chain joins TRBV5-1 and TRBJ2-5; 12 nucleotides match TRBD2. The CDR3 is 18 amino acids. Trimming removed 4 bases from V and 1 base from J; junction bases left unmatched: 11. Germline loops: CDR1 SGHRS, CDR2 YFSETQ. This CDR3 reads CASSSGLAGISFQETQYF. Here the CDR3 DNA reads TGCGCCAGCAGCAGCGGACTAGCGGGGATAAGTTTCCAAGAGACCCAGTACTTC.

The chain joins TRBV4-3 to TRBJ1-2, with 8 nucleotides matching TRBD1. This CDR3 has 14 amino acids. Germline CDR1 is LGHNA and CDR2 is YSLEER. V was clipped by 4 bases and J by 5 bases; unmatched bases: 6. CDR3 sequence reads: CASSPDRVGYGYTF. CDR3 bases: TGCGCCAGCAGCCCGGACAGGGTCGGATATGGCTACACCTTC.

The rearrangement joins TRBV6-6 to TRBJ2-2; 8 bases are shared with TRBD2. V lost 6 bases to trimming and J lost 5 bases; unmatched junction nucleotides: 8. The CDR3 covers 15 residues. The germline CDR1 and CDR2 sequences are MNHNY and SVGAGI (reference sequence). The CDR3 DNA is TGTGCCAGCAGCCAAACTAGCGGAGGGACCGGGGAGCTGTTTTTT. Residues: CASSQTSGGTGELFF.

The chain links TRBV28 to TRBJ2-3; a weak D match, TRBD2 (6 bases). Germline assignment: CDR1 MDHEN and CDR2 SYDVKM. The V and J ends lost 7 bases and 4 bases respectively, with 24 bases between them. The CDR3 is made up of 17 amino acids. The CDR3 protein is CASNRLGAEGGADTQYF. CDR3 nucleotides: TGTGCCAGCAACCGCTTAGGAGCGGAGGGTGGGGCAGATACGCAGTATTTT.

The chain couples TRBV27 to TRBJ1-2; 8 bases match TRBD1. The CDR3 is 15 residues long. Germline V gives CDR1 MNHEY, CDR2 SMNVEV (reference sequence). The junction had 11 bases not matched to a gene; V was cut back by 3 bases and J by 8 bases. The DNA of the CDR3 is TGTGCCAGCAGTTTGGGACAGGACCCATTAAACGGCTACACCTTC. Translating gives CASSLGQDPLNGYTF.

The V gene is TRBV12-5, the J gene TRBJ2-3, with D possibly called TRBD1 or TRBD2 (5 bases each). CDR3 length equals 16 residues. V lost 3 bases, J lost 1 base, and 14 bases lay in between. In germline, CDR1 is LGHNT, CDR2 FRNRAP. The CDR3 region has the DNA TGTGCTAGTGGTTTTAACACAGGAGGCCGCACAGATACGCAGTATTTT. The encoded protein is CASGFNTGGRTDTQYF.

Worth noting for this clone: At the DNA level, this CDR3 is encoded by other sequences in the same sample as well. The chain couples TRBV9 to TRBJ2-7; no clear D gene. CDR1 and CDR2 (germline): SGDLS, YYNGEE. V was clipped by 0 bases and J by 0 bases, with 7 bases between them. This CDR3 is 14 amino acids long. CDR3 protein: CASSVAASSYEQYF. The CDR3 region has the DNA TGTGCCAGCAGCGTAGCTGCCAGCTCCTACGAGCAGTACTTC.

The chain carries TRBV5-1 and TRBJ1-2, with D maybe TRBD1 (6 bases). Trimming stripped 4 bases from V and 4 bases from J, with 14 bases between. Germline CDR1 reads SGHRS; CDR2 reads YFSETQ. This CDR3 comprises 14 residues. The CDR3, as DNA: TGCGCCAGCAGCCCTCCGGGAGGGGGCTATGGCTACACCTTC. Protein sequence: CASSPPGGGYGYTF. Based on the CDR3 plus reference TRBV5-1 and TRBJ1-2, the full variable domain is KAGVTQTPRYLIKTRGQQVTLSCSPISGHRSVSWYQQTPGQGLQFLFEYFSETQRNKGNFPGRFSGRQFSNSRSEMNVSTLELGDSALYLCASSPPGGGYGYTFGSGTRLTVV.

V usage is TRBV19 and J usage is TRBJ2-1; no reliable D call. The CDR3 spans 14 residues. V lost 0 bases and J 14 bases, leaving 17 bases between the germline ends. Per germline, CDR1 LNHDA and CDR2 SQIVND (reference sequence). CDR3 coding DNA: TGTGCCAGTAGTATAGATCTTGAACACCTAACAAAGTTCTTC. Translated, it gives CASSIDLEHLTKFF. Using reference TRBV19 and TRBJ2-1 for the parts outside the CDR3, the full variable domain is DGGITQSPKYLFRKEGQNVTLSCEQNLNHDAMYWYRQDPGQGLRLIYYSQIVNDFQKGDIAEGYSVSREKKESFPLTVTSAQKNPTAFYLCASSIDLEHLTKFFGPGTRLTVL.

This chain uses TRBV11-2 with TRBJ2-5; weak D call: TRBD2 (5 bases). This CDR3 has 16 amino acids. Trimming left V 7 bases short and J 5 bases short, with 23 bases between. Germline lookup yields CDR1 SGHAT and CDR2 FQNNGV. The CDR3: CASTLLRGPGGETQYF. CDR3 DNA: TGTGCCAGCACCCTGCTTCGTGGGCCCGGCGGGGAGACCCAGTACTTC.

In this sample, this clone turned up once. J is TRBJ2-1 and V is TRBV5-4; 13 bases line up with TRBD2. After removal of 3 bases from V and 8 bases from J, the junction contained 8 bases not matched to a gene. CDR3 length: 16 amino acids. The V gene's germline CDR1 is SGHNT and CDR2 YYREEE (reference sequence). The CDR3 loop is CASSSRTSGRFDEQFF. CDR3 bases: TGTGCCAGCAGCTCCCGGACTAGCGGGAGATTCGATGAGCAGTTCTTC.

The J gene is TRBJ2-3, the V gene TRBV5-1; D is tentatively TRBD1 or TRBD2 (7 bases each). The CDR3 runs 17 residues. Germline V gene lookup returns CDR1 SGHRS and CDR2 YFSETQ. Trimming cost V 4 bases and J 5 bases, with 23 bases left between them. CDR3: CASSRGGRAGVQDTQYF. The CDR3 nucleotides are TGCGCCAGCAGCCGAGGGGGCCGGGCGGGAGTGCAAGATACGCAGTATTTT.

This rearrangement joins TRBV4-2 to TRBJ1-1, with 7 bases aligning to TRBD1. V lost 1 base and J lost 7; bases outside the gene matches: 3. This CDR3 contains 13 residues. Germline V gene lookup returns CDR1 LGHNA and CDR2 YNFKEQ. The CDR3 region has the DNA TGTGCCAGCAGCCAAGTAGGGGGCCATGAAGCTTTCTTT. As protein: CASSQVGGHEAFF.

The CDR3 nucleotides are TGTGCCAGCTCTTATCGGGCAGGTCCAACTTTTAACTATGGCTACACCTTC. Translated: CASSYRAGPTFNYGYTF. V is TRBV27 and J is TRBJ1-2; no clear D. This CDR3 spans 17 amino acids. CDR1 MNHEY and CDR2 SMNVEV come from the germline V gene (reference sequence). With 8 bases removed from V and 1 base from J, the gap between germline ends came to 23 bases.